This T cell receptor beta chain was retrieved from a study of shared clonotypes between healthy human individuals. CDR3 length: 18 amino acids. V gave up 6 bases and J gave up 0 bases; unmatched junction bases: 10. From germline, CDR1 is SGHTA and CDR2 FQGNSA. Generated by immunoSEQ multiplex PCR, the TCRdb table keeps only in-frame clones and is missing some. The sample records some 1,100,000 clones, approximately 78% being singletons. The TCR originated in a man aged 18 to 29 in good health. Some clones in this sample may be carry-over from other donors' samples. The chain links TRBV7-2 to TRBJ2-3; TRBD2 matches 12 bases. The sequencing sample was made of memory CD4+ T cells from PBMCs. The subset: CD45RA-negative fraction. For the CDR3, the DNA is TGTGCCAGCAGACGAGGACTAGCGGGGCCCTTTAGCACAGATACGCAGTATTTT. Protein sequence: CASRRGLAGPFSTDTQYF.